What follows are 21 T cell receptor beta chains derived from one specimen sequenced in a study of OX40 agonist ivuxolimab in advanced cancers. Measured with immunoSEQ multiplex PCR; TCRdb has only the in-frame clones, and not every one. The sample has 69,000 or so clones; roughly four fifths are singletons. The specimen was CD4+ or CD8+ T cells sorted from blood, collected in a trial of the OX40 agonist ivuxolimab. The source is an adult with an advanced solid tumor such as melanoma, head and neck, liver or kidney cancer.

This clone was seen only once. V gene TRBV9 combines with J gene TRBJ2-2; TRBD1 might be the D (6 bases). Germline CDR1 reads SGDLS; CDR2 reads YYNGEE. CDR3 size: 15 residues. With 2 bases removed from V and 4 bases from J, the gap between germline ends came to 12 bases. For the CDR3, the DNA is TGTGCCAGCAGCGTGACACAGGGAGCCACCGGGGAGCTGTTTTTT. Its translation: CASSVTQGATGELFF.

The rearrangement joins TRBV2 to TRBJ2-7; D might be TRBD2 (5 bases). Trimming cost V 6 bases and J 12 bases, with 18 bases left between them. Germline V lookup: CDR1 SNHLY, CDR2 FYNNEI. The CDR3 covers 12 residues. The CDR3 nucleotides read TGTGCCAGCAGACCGGTCGGGGTCGTTTGGTACTTC. Translation: CASRPVGVVWYF.

V and J are TRBV5-1 and TRBJ2-3, with a tentative D call TRBD2 (6 bases). The CDR3 runs to 15 residues. Germline assignment: CDR1 SGHRS and CDR2 YFSETQ. Trimming removed 3 bases from V and 2 bases from J, with 13 bases in between. The CDR3 nucleotides are TGCGCCAGCAGCTCTCGGGACTTCAACACAGATACGCAGTATTTT. It codes for CASSSRDFNTDTQYF.

DNA for the CDR3: TGTGCCAGCAGCTACAGCGGTGGCTACACCTTC. Translating it yields CASSYSGGYTF. The rearrangement links TRBV2 to TRBJ1-2; D not resolved. V lost 6 bases to trimming and J lost 7 bases, with 9 bases between them. CDR3 length: 11 residues. Germline V gene sequence: CDR1 SNHLY, CDR2 FYNNEI.

This clone was picked up one time. The chain recombines TRBV6-5 with TRBJ1-2; D gene uncertain. Germline V gene data show CDR1 as MNHEY and CDR2 as SVGAGI. Trimming cost V 0 bases and J 5 bases, with 16 bases left between them. The CDR3 length is 16 residues. CDR3 amino acids: CASSYSINNRGYGYTF. For the CDR3, the DNA is TGTGCCAGCAGTTACTCGATCAACAACAGAGGATATGGCTACACCTTC.

This clone was counted a single time. V is TRBV28 and J is TRBJ2-2; 7 nucleotides align to TRBD1. Germline values: CDR1 MDHEN, CDR2 SYDVKM. J was trimmed by 4 bases and V by 5 bases; bases with no gene match: 4. This CDR3 is 14 amino acids long. The CDR3 nucleotides are TGTGCCAGCAGTCAGGGACAGTTCACCGGGGAGCTGTTTTTT. It encodes CASSQGQFTGELFF.

V is TRBV6-1 and J is TRBJ1-2, with a tentative D call TRBD1 (6 bases). This CDR3 is 12 amino acids long. Germline V gives CDR1 MNHNS, CDR2 SASEGT. The V end lost 6 bases, the J end lost 4 bases, and 9 bases lay between the germline ends. The CDR3 is CASRDSLYGYTF. In DNA, the CDR3 is TGTGCCAGCAGGGACAGTCTCTATGGCTACACCTTC.

This clone was seen a single time. The chain employs TRBV7-8 and TRBJ2-2; D is uncertain. CDR1 is SGHVS, CDR2 FQNEAQ, per germline. The V gene lost 5 bases and the J gene lost 7 bases, with 17 bases spanning the gap. CDR3 size: 15 residues. The CDR3 region has the DNA TGTGCCAGCAGCCCTCTAATTTGGGCGAGCGGGGAGCTGTTTTTT. Amino acids: CASSPLIWASGELFF.

The chain recombines TRBV6-6 with TRBJ1-5, with 7 bases identical to TRBD1. This CDR3 contains 15 residues. Germline V gene lookup returns CDR1 MNHNY and CDR2 SVGAGI (reference sequence). The trim removed 2 bases at V and 2 bases at J, leaving 3 bases unmatched. DNA for the CDR3: TGTGCCAGCAGTTACCGAACAGGGGGCAATCAGCCCCAGCATTTT. Amino acid sequence: CASSYRTGGNQPQHF.

The rearrangement links TRBV19 to TRBJ2-7; no clear D gene. Germline V gene lookup returns CDR1 LNHDA and CDR2 SQIVND (reference sequence). This CDR3 has 15 residues. V gave up 1 base and J gave up 2 bases, with 12 bases separating them. The CDR3 DNA reads as TGTGCCAGTAGTATAGCCCCCCGTGGGGCCTACGAGCAGTACTTC. Protein sequence: CASSIAPRGAYEQYF.

CDR3 in amino acids: CSVVLGARGRTDTQYF. For the CDR3, the DNA is TGCAGCGTTGTCCTTGGGGCTCGGGGACGCACAGATACGCAGTATTTT. The J gene is TRBJ2-3, the V gene TRBV29-1; either TRBD1 or TRBD2 may supply D (5 bases each). V was clipped by 4 bases and J by 1 base, with 18 bases between them. Germline V gene sequence: CDR1 SQVTM, CDR2 ANQGSEA. The CDR3 has 16 amino acids.

V usage is TRBV28 and J usage is TRBJ1-5; D is unclear. The V end lost 7 bases, the J end lost 0 bases, and 4 bases lay between the germline ends. CDR1 MDHEN and CDR2 SYDVKM come from the germline V gene. CDR3 length: 12 amino acids. This CDR3 reads CASKNSNQPQHF. The CDR3 DNA reads TGTGCCAGCAAAAATAGCAATCAGCCCCAGCATTTT. The complete variable domain, with remaining parts taken from reference TRBV28 and TRBJ1-5, reads DVKVTQSSRYLVKRTGEKVFLECVQDMDHENMFWYRQDPGLGLRLIYFSYDVKMKEKGDIPEGYSVSREKKERFSLILESASTNQTSMYLCASKNSNQPQHFGDGTRLSIL.

As DNA, the CDR3 is TGTGCCAGTAGTATAGGAGATTGGGGGACAGGGGGGAATGAGCAGTTCTTC. It translates to CASSIGDWGTGGNEQFF. The chain is built from TRBV19 and TRBJ2-1; TRBD1 agrees at 11 bases. This CDR3 spans 17 amino acids. Germline CDR1 reads LNHDA; CDR2 reads SQIVND (reference sequence). After removal of 1 base from V and 7 bases from J, the junction contained 9 bases not matched to a gene.

This rearrangement joins TRBV7-3 to TRBJ2-2; tentatively, D is TRBD1 or TRBD2 (5 bases each). Germline CDR1 is SGHTA and CDR2 is FQGTGA. Trimming removed 5 bases at V and 3 bases at J, with 7 bases between. The CDR3 runs 13 residues. CDR3 in amino acids: CASSPGHTGELFF. CDR3 in DNA: TGTGCCAGCAGCCCGGGACACACCGGGGAGCTGTTTTTT.

The gene calls are TRBV20-1 and TRBJ2-5; D unclear. The germline gives CDR1 DFQATT, CDR2 SNEGSKA (reference sequence). V was cut by 5 bases and J by 1 base, with 5 bases left in between. The CDR3 consists of 11 residues. The CDR3 here is CSAYSQETQYF. The CDR3 nucleotides read TGCAGTGCTTACAGCCAAGAGACCCAGTACTTC.

The rearrangement links TRBV6-5 to TRBJ2-5; 8 bases are shared with TRBD1. Germline V gene data show CDR1 as MNHEY and CDR2 as SVGAGI. The CDR3 is 16 residues long. V was clipped by 1 base and J by 2 bases; unmatched bases: 6. CDR3 bases: TGTGCCAGCAGTTACTTTGCCGGGACAGGTCAAGAGACCCAGTACTTC. Amino acids: CASSYFAGTGQETQYF.

The rearrangement uses TRBV6-6 and TRBJ2-7, with D possibly being TRBD1 (6 bases). CDR1 MNHNY and CDR2 SVGAGI come from the germline V gene (reference sequence). Trimming took 9 bases from V and 3 from J, leaving 15 bases between them. This CDR3 is built from 13 residues. This CDR3 is CASIQGSNYEQYF. The CDR3 DNA is TGTGCCAGTATACAGGGTTCAAACTACGAGCAGTACTTC.

V gene TRBV5-4 combines with J gene TRBJ2-7; 7 bases map to TRBD2. V lost 4 bases, J lost 5 bases, and 9 bases stayed unmatched. CDR1 is SGHNT and CDR2 is YYREEE in the germline V gene (reference sequence). The CDR3 covers 14 residues. Here the CDR3 DNA reads TGTGCCAGCAGCCGAACAGCTGCGGGGGACGAGCAGTACTTC. It yields the protein CASSRTAAGDEQYF.

The chain has TRBV4-1 and TRBJ2-1, with 7 bases fitting TRBD1. CDR3 size: 16 residues. With V trimmed by 1 base and J by 4 bases, 7 bases remained unmatched. CDR1 is MGHRA and CDR2 is YSYEKL in the germline V gene. CDR3 nucleotides: TGCGCCAGCAGCCAAGCGGACAGGACGCCTTACAATGAGCAGTTCTTC. Its protein product is CASSQADRTPYNEQFF.

The CDR3 protein is CPTRHSGNTIYF. The CDR3 bases are TGTCCTACGAGGCACTCTGGAAACACCATATATTTT. This sequence joins TRBV21-1 and TRBJ1-3. TRBV21-1 represents a pseudogene. The CDR3 contains 12 residues.

This clone was seen more than once but under ten times. The chain is built from TRBV5-6 and TRBJ2-7; D might be TRBD1 (8 bases). Deletions cut 0 bases from V and 2 bases from J, with 15 bases between. CDR3 length: 16 amino acids. Germline V gene sequence: CDR1 SGHDT, CDR2 YYEEEE. The CDR3 region has the DNA TGTGCCAGCAGCTTGGACGGGGGGACAGGCACCTACGAGCAGTACTTC. The encoded protein is CASSLDGGTGTYEQYF.